Below are 26 T cell receptor beta chains sequenced from a single sample in a study of blood T cell repertoires in COVID-19. Clones were read by immunoSEQ multiplex PCR, and TCRdb kept only the in-frame ones, dropping some. Here the sample spans around 190,000 clones, around 83% being singletons. The material sequenced was peripheral blood. Receptors originate from a human donor in a cohort sampled during active COVID-19.

The rearrangement joins TRBV27 to TRBJ2-2; 9 nucleotides line up with TRBD2. This CDR3 region has 15 residues. The trim removed 7 bases at V and 6 bases at J, leaving 9 bases unmatched. CDR1 and CDR2 (germline): MNHEY, SMNVEV (reference sequence). In DNA form, the CDR3 reads TGTGCCAGCACCCTCGCCGGGACTAGCCCCGGGGAGCTGTTTTTT. This encodes CASTLAGTSPGELFF.

The DNA for the CDR3 is TGTGCCAGCTCACCAGCGGTGGGAGTCTCGGGGAACAATTCACCCCTCCACTTT. As protein: CASSPAVGVSGNNSPLHF. The V and J genes are TRBV18 and TRBJ1-6; D is ambiguous. V was pared by 2 bases and J by 7 bases, with 21 bases between. The CDR3 contains 18 residues. CDR1 and CDR2 from the germline V gene are KGHSH and LQKENI. The entire variable domain, with the rest obtained from reference TRBV18 and TRBJ1-6, is as follows: NAGVMQNPRHLVRRRGQEARLRCSPMKGHSHVYWYRQLPEEGLKFMVYLQKENIIDESGMPKERFSAEFPKEGPSILRIQQVVRGDSAAYFCASSPAVGVSGNNSPLHFGNGTRLTVT.

J is TRBJ2-7 and V is TRBV7-9; D remains unclear. Deletions cut 1 base from V and 2 bases from J, with 9 bases between. The V gene's germline CDR1 is SEHNR and CDR2 FQNEAQ (reference sequence). The CDR3 contains 14 residues. In DNA form, the CDR3 reads TGTGCCAGCAGCTTAGATCCGGGTACCTACGAGCAGTACTTC. It translates to CASSLDPGTYEQYF. Together with reference TRBV7-9 and TRBJ2-7, the CDR3 gives the full variable domain: DTGVSQNPRHKITKRGQNVTFRCDPISEHNRLYWYRQTLGQGPEFLTYFQNEAQLEKSRLLSDRFSAERPKGSFSTLEIQRTEQGDSAMYLCASSLDPGTYEQYFGPGTRLTVT.

This clone turned up a few times. The rearrangement links TRBV11-2 to TRBJ1-4; no clear D gene. CDR1 is SGHAT and CDR2 is FQNNGV in the germline V gene. The CDR3 runs to 15 residues. Between the trimmed V and J ends, which lost 0 bases and 5 bases, there was a span of 10 bases. This chain's CDR3 is CASSLESGLNEKLFF. DNA of the CDR3: TGTGCCAGCAGCTTAGAATCGGGTCTAAATGAAAAACTGTTTTTT.

This chain uses TRBV6-6 with TRBJ1-1, with 9 bases matching TRBD1. Germline V CDR1 and CDR2: MNHNY, SVGAGI (reference sequence). The junction had 6 bases not matched to a gene; V was cut back by 6 bases and J by 1 base. The CDR3 totals 15 residues. CDR3 residues: CASRRSGQGNTEAFF. In DNA, the CDR3 is TGTGCCAGCAGAAGATCGGGACAGGGGAACACTGAAGCTTTCTTT.

The rearrangement joins TRBV6-5 to TRBJ2-7; tentative D call: TRBD1 (6 bases). V was pared by 6 bases and J by 3 bases, with 9 bases between. The CDR3 covers 12 residues. Germline loops: CDR1 MNHEY, CDR2 SVGAGI. The CDR3 spells CASSQTGYEQYF. CDR3 DNA: TGTGCCAGCAGCCAGACAGGCTACGAGCAGTACTTC.

The chain employs TRBV5-5 and TRBJ1-5, with 11 bases identical to TRBD1. With 4 bases clipped from V and 4 bases from J, the junction kept 10 bases outside the gene matches. The CDR3 totals 17 residues. Looked up from germline, CDR1 is SGHKS and CDR2 is YYEKEE (reference sequence). The CDR3 nucleotides read TGTGCCAGCAGCCCCCATGCCGGGACAGGGGGGAATCAGCCCCAGCATTTT. Its protein product is CASSPHAGTGGNQPQHF.

The chain couples TRBV7-2 to TRBJ1-6, with a tentative D call TRBD1 (5 bases). Looked up from germline, CDR1 is SGHTA and CDR2 is FQGNSA. The CDR3 runs 14 residues. The V end was cut by 6 bases, the J end by 10 bases, with 16 bases between. DNA of the CDR3: TGTGCCAGCAGGGAACAGGAAACACTATCACCCCTCCACTTT. Protein: CASREQETLSPLHF.

The V and J genes are TRBV5-6 and TRBJ1-1; D may be TRBD1 (6 bases). Germline CDR1 is SGHDT and CDR2 is YYEEEE. V dropped 3 bases and J dropped 1 base, with 13 bases sitting between them. The CDR3 has 15 amino acids. The CDR3 region is CASSSRGQRNTEAFF. In DNA, the CDR3 is TGTGCCAGCAGCTCCCGTGGACAGAGGAACACTGAAGCTTTCTTT. The variable domain in full, with the rest retrieved from reference TRBV5-6 and TRBJ1-1, is DAGVTQSPTHLIKTRGQQVTLRCSPKSGHDTVSWYQQALGQGPQFIFQYYEEEERQRGNFPDRFSGHQFPNYSSELNVNALLLGDSALYLCASSSRGQRNTEAFFGQGTRLTVV.

The chain is built from TRBV5-1 and TRBJ2-7; the D is unclear. The germline gives CDR1 SGHRS, CDR2 YFSETQ. V lost 3 bases, J lost 1 base, and 8 bases lay in between. The CDR3 has 13 residues. The CDR3 nucleotides are TGCGCCAGCAGCTCCCACACGTCCTACGAGCAGTACTTC. Protein product: CASSSHTSYEQYF.

The chain recombines TRBV5-1 with TRBJ2-7; 10 positions agree with TRBD2. Germline V lookup: CDR1 SGHRS, CDR2 YFSETQ. The CDR3 has 19 amino acids. Trimming removed 2 bases from V and 7 bases from J; junction bases left unmatched: 21. The CDR3 is CASSFFPGEREGSLGEQYF. The CDR3 nucleotides are TGCGCCAGCAGCTTTTTTCCAGGGGAGCGGGAGGGATCCTTGGGGGAGCAGTACTTC.

This rearrangement joins TRBV28 to TRBJ2-7; D possibly corresponds to TRBD2 (6 bases). Trimming removed 4 bases at V and 5 bases at J, with 18 bases between. Germline V gene sequence: CDR1 MDHEN, CDR2 SYDVKM. The CDR3 sequence is 15 residues long. The CDR3 region is CASSSHGGASHEQYF. As DNA, the CDR3 is TGTGCCAGCAGTTCCCATGGCGGGGCCAGTCACGAGCAGTACTTC. The variable domain in full, completed from reference TRBV28 and TRBJ2-7, reads DVKVTQSSRYLVKRTGEKVFLECVQDMDHENMFWYRQDPGLGLRLIYFSYDVKMKEKGDIPEGYSVSREKKERFSLILESASTNQTSMYLCASSSHGGASHEQYFGPGTRLTVT.

The chain recombines TRBV10-3 with TRBJ1-1; TRBD1 aligns across 8 bases. CDR1 is ENHRY, CDR2 SYGVKD, per germline. After removal of 8 bases from V and 6 bases from J, the junction contained 5 bases not matched to a gene. This CDR3 is built from 12 residues. The CDR3 protein is CAIRTGSSEAFF. The CDR3 DNA sequence: TGTGCCATCCGGACAGGGAGCTCTGAAGCTTTCTTT.

This clone came up once. The chain has TRBV28 and TRBJ1-2, with 8 bases aligning to TRBD1. Germline V lookup: CDR1 MDHEN, CDR2 SYDVKM. Trimming took 4 bases from V and 5 from J; bases not matched to a gene: 9. CDR3 length: 15 residues. The CDR3 DNA is TGTGCCAGCAGTTCTACCAGGGGGCGCGGGTATGGCTACACCTTC. Protein sequence: CASSSTRGRGYGYTF.

The genes are TRBV5-1 and TRBJ2-7; 12 positions agree with TRBD2. CDR3 size: 16 residues. CDR1 and CDR2 (germline): SGHRS, YFSETQ. After removal of 0 bases from V and 5 bases from J, the junction contained 6 bases not matched to a gene. CDR3 protein: CASSLAGTSGLNEQYF. In nucleotides, the CDR3 is TGCGCCAGCAGCTTGGCCGGGACTAGCGGGCTCAACGAGCAGTACTTC.

The chain carries TRBV9 and TRBJ1-5; D gene unclear. CDR1 SGDLS and CDR2 YYNGEE come from the germline V gene. Trimming pared 0 bases from V and 0 bases from J, leaving 10 bases between. This CDR3 is 16 amino acids long. The CDR3 sequence is CASSVGGTNSNQPQHF. The CDR3 nucleotides are TGTGCCAGCAGCGTAGGAGGCACCAATAGCAATCAGCCCCAGCATTTT. The full variable domain, rest sourced from reference TRBV9 and TRBJ1-5, is DSGVTQTPKHLITATGQRVTLRCSPRSGDLSVYWYQQSLDQGLQFLIQYYNGEERAKGNILERFSAQQFPDLHSELNLSSLELGDSALYFCASSVGGTNSNQPQHFGDGTRLSIL.

The rearrangement joins TRBV7-9 to TRBJ1-2; 8 bases are shared with TRBD1. Germline loops: CDR1 SEHNR, CDR2 FQNEAQ (reference sequence). V lost 5 bases, J lost 8 bases, and 13 bases stayed unmatched. This CDR3 is 15 amino acids long. The CDR3 protein is CASSAPGQAILGYTF. The DNA for the CDR3 is TGTGCCAGCAGCGCTCCGGGACAGGCAATTCTAGGCTACACCTTC.

This rearrangement joins TRBV6-6 to TRBJ1-2, with 8 nucleotides matching TRBD1. Germline V gene lookup returns CDR1 MNHNY and CDR2 SVGAGI (reference sequence). CDR3 size: 16 residues. Trimming took 7 bases from V and 4 from J; bases not matched to a gene: 14. This CDR3 reads CASIPGQGEVGYGYTF. The CDR3, as DNA: TGTGCCAGCATCCCCGGACAGGGCGAGGTGGGCTATGGCTACACCTTC.

The genes are TRBV12-3 or TRBV12-4 and TRBJ1-6; D is possibly TRBD1 (5 bases). Deletions cut 6 bases from V and 13 bases from J, with 16 bases between. This CDR3 spans 13 amino acids. CDR3 nucleotide sequence: TGTGCCAGCAGCGGGGGTCCGATGGCGCCCCTCCACTTT. This sequence encodes CASSGGPMAPLHF.

This sequence joins TRBV5-4 and TRBJ2-7; 12 nucleotides match TRBD2. J was trimmed by 0 bases and V by 4 bases; bases with no gene match: 8. This CDR3 region has 17 residues. CDR1 and CDR2 from the germline V gene are SGHNT and YYREEE (reference sequence). Here the CDR3 reads CASSAGTSGLSSYEQYF. The CDR3, as DNA: TGTGCCAGCAGCGCGGGGACTAGCGGGCTCAGCTCCTACGAGCAGTACTTC. Complete variable domain (other parts from reference TRBV5-4 and TRBJ2-7): ETGVTQSPTHLIKTRGQQVTLRCSSQSGHNTVSWYQQALGQGPQFIFQYYREEENGRGNFPPRFSGLQFPNYSSELNVNALELDDSALYLCASSAGTSGLSSYEQYFGPGTRLTVT.

The chain has TRBV27 and TRBJ1-5; 7 positions agree with TRBD1. The CDR3 runs 14 residues. After removal of 3 bases from V and 2 bases from J, the junction contained 1 base not matched to a gene. From germline, CDR1 is MNHEY and CDR2 SMNVEV (reference sequence). CDR3 sequence (DNA): TGTGCCAGCAGTTTCACAGGGGGCAATCAGCCCCAGCATTTT. Encoded protein: CASSFTGGNQPQHF.

The chain recombines TRBV10-3 with TRBJ2-7; 12 bases fit TRBD1. The V gene end was trimmed by 10 bases and the J gene end by 6 bases; junction bases not matched to a gene: 10. Per germline, CDR1 ENHRY and CDR2 SYGVKD. The length of the CDR3 is 14 residues. The CDR3 coding sequence is TGTGCCACCACCCCGGGACAGGGGGCGGGCGAGCAGTACTTC. It is translated as CATTPGQGAGEQYF.

The V gene is TRBV27, the J gene TRBJ2-3; 10 bases line up with TRBD1. Germline V CDR1 and CDR2: MNHEY, SMNVEV (reference sequence). Losses at the gene ends were 3 bases for V and 3 bases for J; bases not matched to a gene: 3. The CDR3 length is 15 residues. CDR3 bases: TGTGCCAGCAGTTTCCGGACAGGGGGTACAGATACGCAGTATTTT. Translating it yields CASSFRTGGTDTQYF.

The chain combines TRBV2 with TRBJ2-6; 8 bases align to TRBD1. The germline V gene encodes CDR1 SNHLY and CDR2 FYNNEI. Trimming at V came to 6 bases and at J to 0 bases, leaving 7 bases not matched to a gene. This CDR3 spans 17 amino acids. The CDR3 is CASRGDRSFSGANVLTF. CDR3 DNA: TGTGCCAGCAGGGGGGACAGGTCCTTCTCTGGGGCCAACGTCCTGACTTTC.

V is TRBV10-1 and J is TRBJ2-7, with 10 bases matching TRBD1. The CDR3 extends over 13 amino acids. The J segment lost 4 bases and the V segment lost 6 bases, leaving 3 bases of the junction unmatched. Germline lookup yields CDR1 WNHNN and CDR2 SYGVQD (reference sequence). The CDR3 reads CASSRDRGYEQYF. As DNA, the CDR3 is TGCGCCAGCAGCCGGGACAGGGGTTACGAGCAGTACTTC.

The genes are TRBV7-2 and TRBJ1-1, with D possibly TRBD1 on 5 matching bases. Looked up from germline, CDR1 is SGHTA and CDR2 is FQGNSA. V was cut by 4 bases and J by 2 bases, with 11 bases left in between. The length of the CDR3 is 14 residues. In nucleotides, the CDR3 is TGTGCCAGCAGCTATTTGCAGGGAAACACTGAAGCTTTCTTT. As protein: CASSYLQGNTEAFF.